The T cell receptor (beta chain) described here comes from a study of blood T cell repertoires in COVID-19. Study-wide context: The United States, Italy and Spain provided the acute and convalescent COVID-19 samples.

The sample holds one count of this clone. The data were produced by immunoSEQ multiplex PCR, yet TCRdb's version contains in-frame clones alone and is incomplete. The sample consists of 250,000 or so clones, approximately 80% of them appearing once. The V gene lost 2 bases and the J gene lost 5 bases, with 12 bases spanning the gap. The V gene's germline CDR1 is SQVTM and CDR2 ANQGSEA. CDR3 length: 13 residues. The chain recombines TRBV29-1 with TRBJ1-1; D gene unclear. The sequence derives from a man in his sixties who had recovered from COVID-19. Sequenced input: PBMCs or T cells enriched from blood (not recorded which). CDR3 residues: CSVETGGWTEAFF. The CDR3 DNA sequence: TGCAGCGTTGAAACCGGAGGGTGGACTGAAGCTTTCTTT. Filled out from reference TRBV29-1 and TRBJ1-1, the complete variable domain reads SAVISQKPSRDICQRGTSLTIQCQVDSQVTMMFWYRQQPGQSLTLIATANQGSEATYESGFVIDKFPISRPNLTFSTLTVSNMSPEDSSIYLCSVETGGWTEAFFGQGTRLTVV.